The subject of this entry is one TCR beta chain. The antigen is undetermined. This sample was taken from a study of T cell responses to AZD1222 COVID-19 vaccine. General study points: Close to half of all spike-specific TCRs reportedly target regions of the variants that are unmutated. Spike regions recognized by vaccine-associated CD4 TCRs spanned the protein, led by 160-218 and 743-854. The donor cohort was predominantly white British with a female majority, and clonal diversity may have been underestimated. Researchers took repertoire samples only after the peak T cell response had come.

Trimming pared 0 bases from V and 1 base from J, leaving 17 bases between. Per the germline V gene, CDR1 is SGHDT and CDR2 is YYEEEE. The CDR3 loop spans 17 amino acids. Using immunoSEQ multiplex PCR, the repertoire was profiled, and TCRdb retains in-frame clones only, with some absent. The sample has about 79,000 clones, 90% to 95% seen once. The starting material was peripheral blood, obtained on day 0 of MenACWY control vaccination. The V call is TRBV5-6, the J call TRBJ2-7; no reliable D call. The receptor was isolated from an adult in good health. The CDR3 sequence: CASSLVKFGGISYEQYF. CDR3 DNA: TGTGCCAGCAGCTTGGTAAAGTTCGGTGGAATATCCTACGAGCAGTACTTC.